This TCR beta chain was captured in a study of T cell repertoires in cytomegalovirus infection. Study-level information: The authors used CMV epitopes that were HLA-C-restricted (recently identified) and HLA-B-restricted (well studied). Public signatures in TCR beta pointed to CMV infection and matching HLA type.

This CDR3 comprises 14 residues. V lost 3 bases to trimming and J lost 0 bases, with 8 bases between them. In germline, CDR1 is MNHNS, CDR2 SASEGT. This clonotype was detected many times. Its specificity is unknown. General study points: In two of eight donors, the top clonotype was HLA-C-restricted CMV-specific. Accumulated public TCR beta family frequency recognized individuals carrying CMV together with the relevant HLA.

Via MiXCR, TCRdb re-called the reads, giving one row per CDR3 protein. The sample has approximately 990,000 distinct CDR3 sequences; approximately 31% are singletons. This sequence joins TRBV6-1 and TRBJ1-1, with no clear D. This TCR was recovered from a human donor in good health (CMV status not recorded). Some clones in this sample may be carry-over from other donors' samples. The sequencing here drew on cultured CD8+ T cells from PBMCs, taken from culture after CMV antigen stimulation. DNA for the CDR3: TGTGCCAGCAGTGATGGAAGGATGAACACTGAAGCTTTCTTT. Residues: CASSDGRMNTEAFF.